This T cell receptor (beta chain) was captured in a study of cytomegalovirus exposure and HLA in healthy donors. Whole-study findings and limits: Per published reports, the classifier diagnosed cytomegalovirus status with high specificity and sensitivity.

Clones were sequenced by immunoSEQ multiplex PCR, and TCRdb holds only the in-frame ones, with some missing. The data hold 55,000 to 75,000 clones, with 85% to 95% observed a single time. Of note for this clone: What it recognizes is unknown.

V lost 5 bases and J lost 5; bases outside the gene matches: 11. CDR3 length: 15 amino acids. Per germline, CDR1 SNHLY and CDR2 FYNNEI. The V call is TRBV2, the J call TRBJ2-5; TRBD2 matches at 7 bases. The sequenced material came from PBMCs. The clonotype was recovered from a woman younger than 30 in good health and CMV-seropositive. In DNA form, the CDR3 reads TGTGCCAGCAGTTCATTTGGACCCGGGGGGGAGACCCAGTACTTC. Its translation: CASSSFGPGGETQYF.